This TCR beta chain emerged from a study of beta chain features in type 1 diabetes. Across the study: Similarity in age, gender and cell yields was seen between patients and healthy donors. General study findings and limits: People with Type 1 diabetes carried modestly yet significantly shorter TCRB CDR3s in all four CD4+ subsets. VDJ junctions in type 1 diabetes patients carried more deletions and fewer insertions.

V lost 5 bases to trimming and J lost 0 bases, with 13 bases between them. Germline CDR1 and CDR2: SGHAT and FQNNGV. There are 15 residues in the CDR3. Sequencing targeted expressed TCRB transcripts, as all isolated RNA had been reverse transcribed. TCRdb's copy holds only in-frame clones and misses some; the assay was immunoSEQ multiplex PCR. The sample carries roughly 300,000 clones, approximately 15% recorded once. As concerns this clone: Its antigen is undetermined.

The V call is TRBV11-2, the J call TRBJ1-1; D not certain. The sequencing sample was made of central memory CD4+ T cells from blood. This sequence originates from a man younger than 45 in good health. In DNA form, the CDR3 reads TGTGCCAGCAGCCAAATGGCCTCCATGAACACTGAAGCTTTCTTT. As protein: CASSQMASMNTEAFF. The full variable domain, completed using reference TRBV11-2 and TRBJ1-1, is EAGVAQSPRYKIIEKRQSVAFWCNPISGHATLYWYQQILGQGPKLLIQFQNNGVVDDSQLPKDRFSAERLKGVDSTLKIQPAKLEDSAVYLCASSQMASMNTEAFFGQGTRLTVV.